This entry lists 6 T cell receptor beta chains sequenced from one sample in a study of shared clonotypes between healthy human individuals. Assay: immunoSEQ multiplex PCR; the TCRdb copy retains only in-frame clones and omits some. The sample shows over a million clones, approximately 72% of them seen only once. The sample taken for sequencing was memory CD4+ T cells sorted from blood. Subset of the sample: CD45RA-negative fraction. The origin of the receptors is a man in his late teens or twenties in good health.

V gene TRBV5-1 combines with J gene TRBJ2-2, with D possibly matching TRBD2 (6 bases). The V gene lost 4 bases and the J gene lost 5 bases, with 18 bases spanning the gap. Germline V gene lookup returns CDR1 SGHRS and CDR2 YFSETQ. The length of the CDR3 is 16 residues. The CDR3 here is CASSLSLEAGTGELFF. The CDR3 bases are TGCGCCAGCAGCCTATCACTAGAGGCGGGGACCGGGGAGCTGTTTTTT.

J is TRBJ1-2 and V is TRBV19, with TRBD1 matching 11 bases. Germline CDR1 LNHDA, CDR2 SQIVND (reference sequence). Germline trimming cut 5 bases from V and 2 bases from J; bases unmatched to any gene: 10. The CDR3 consists of 17 residues. Here the CDR3 reads CASSLHGTGGPNYGYTF. In DNA, the CDR3 is TGTGCCAGTAGTTTGCACGGGACAGGGGGTCCGAACTATGGCTACACCTTC.

This clone came up many times. The V gene is TRBV28, the J gene TRBJ2-5; D is uncertain. Trimming shortened V by 5 bases and J by 1 base, and 11 bases separated the two germline ends. The CDR3 spans 14 residues. CDR1 and CDR2 (germline): MDHEN, SYDVKM. In nucleotides, the CDR3 is TGTGCCAGCAGTCAGCTACTCGCCCAAGAGACCCAGTACTTC. Its translation is CASSQLLAQETQYF.

This clone has only a few counts. The chain has TRBV28 and TRBJ2-3, with TRBD2 identical over 7 bases. The V gene's germline CDR1 is MDHEN and CDR2 SYDVKM. V was clipped by 4 bases and J by 5 bases; unmatched bases: 12. CDR3 size: 16 residues. For the CDR3, the DNA is TGTGCCAGCAGTTCGACTTCTCGGGGGGTCAGAGATACGCAGTATTTT. Protein product: CASSSTSRGVRDTQYF.

V gene TRBV19 combines with J gene TRBJ1-1; maybe TRBD1 (6 bases). The CDR3 is 13 residues long. Germline V gives CDR1 LNHDA, CDR2 SQIVND (reference sequence). The germline V and J ends were trimmed by 4 bases and 4 bases, with 10 bases remaining between them. The CDR3 is CASSRGAGTEAFF. The CDR3 nucleotides read TGTGCCAGTAGTAGGGGGGCCGGCACTGAAGCTTTCTTT. The whole variable domain, remainder taken from reference TRBV19 and TRBJ1-1, is DGGITQSPKYLFRKEGQNVTLSCEQNLNHDAMYWYRQDPGQGLRLIYYSQIVNDFQKGDIAEGYSVSREKKESFPLTVTSAQKNPTAFYLCASSRGAGTEAFFGQGTRLTVV.

The chain has TRBV9 and TRBJ1-6, with TRBD1 as a possible D gene (5 bases). The CDR3 loop spans 15 amino acids. Looked up from germline, CDR1 is SGDLS and CDR2 is YYNGEE. The V end was cut by 1 base, the J end by 7 bases, with 12 bases between. The chain's CDR3 is CASSVLGRKNSPLHF. As DNA, the CDR3 is TGTGCCAGCAGCGTACTGGGACGGAAAAATTCACCCCTCCACTTT. The full variable domain, in which reference TRBV9 and TRBJ1-6 provide the parts outside the CDR3, is DSGVTQTPKHLITATGQRVTLRCSPRSGDLSVYWYQQSLDQGLQFLIQYYNGEERAKGNILERFSAQQFPDLHSELNLSSLELGDSALYFCASSVLGRKNSPLHFGNGTRLTVT.